This TCR beta chain was sequenced for a study of control samples from healthy donors and cancer patients (dated by TCRdb to the early 2020s). CDR1 MNHEY and CDR2 SMNVEV were looked up in the germline V gene (reference sequence). V lost 6 bases and J lost 3 bases, and the count of bases not matched to a germline gene is 10. The CDR3 holds 16 amino acids from the cysteine to the phenylalanine. Only the CDR3 portion is preserved as DNA: 48 bases, with reading frame beginning at the first base. Libraries were constructed by the immunoSEQ multiplex PCR assay. In TCRdb, the immuneACCESS table is reduced to in-frame sequences with V and J assigned. These tables do not hold every clone; where another copy was compared, an unresolved V gene accounts for under half, and the others remain unexplained. The sample table holds 60,000 to 80,000 clones, of which about 90% were seen once. The ten top clones hold 4% of the sample.

Of note for this clone: The specificity of this receptor is unknown. No qualities accompany the bases; no much larger clone lies one base away.

This chain joins TRBV27 to TRBJ2-7; TRBD2 matches 11 bases in the middle. This TCR derives from a woman between 50 and 59 years old in good health. Input material: blood. The nucleotides are TGTGCCAGCAGCCGCCTGGCTAGCGGGGGGATCTACGAGCAGTACTTC. Translation gives CASSRLASGGIYEQYF.